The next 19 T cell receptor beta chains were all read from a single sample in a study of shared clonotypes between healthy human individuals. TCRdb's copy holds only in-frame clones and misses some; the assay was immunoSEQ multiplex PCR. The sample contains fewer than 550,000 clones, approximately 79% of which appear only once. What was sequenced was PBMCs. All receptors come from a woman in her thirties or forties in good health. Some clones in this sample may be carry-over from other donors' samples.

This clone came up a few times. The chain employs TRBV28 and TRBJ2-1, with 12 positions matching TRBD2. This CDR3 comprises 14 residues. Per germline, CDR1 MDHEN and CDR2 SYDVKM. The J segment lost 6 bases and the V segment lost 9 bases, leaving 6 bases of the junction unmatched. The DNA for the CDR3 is TGTGCCAGTTTGACTAGCGGGAGAAGCAATGAGCAGTTCTTC. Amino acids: CASLTSGRSNEQFF.

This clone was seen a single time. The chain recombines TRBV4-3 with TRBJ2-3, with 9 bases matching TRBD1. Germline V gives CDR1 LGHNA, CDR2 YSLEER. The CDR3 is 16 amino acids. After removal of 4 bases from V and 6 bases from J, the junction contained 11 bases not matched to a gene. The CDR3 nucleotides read TGCGCCAGCAGCCCCGGGACAGGGAGGGTGGTGGATACGCAGTATTTT. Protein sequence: CASSPGTGRVVDTQYF.

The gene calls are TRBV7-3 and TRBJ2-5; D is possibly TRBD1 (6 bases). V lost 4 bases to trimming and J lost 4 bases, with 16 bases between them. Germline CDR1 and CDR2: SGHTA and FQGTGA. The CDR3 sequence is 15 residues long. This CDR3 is CASSSQGNWGETQYF. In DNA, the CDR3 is TGTGCCAGCAGCTCCCAGGGGAATTGGGGAGAGACCCAGTACTTC. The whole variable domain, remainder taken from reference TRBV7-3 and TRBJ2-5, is GAGVSQTPSNKVTEKGKYVELRCDPISGHTALYWYRQSLGQGPEFLIYFQGTGAADDSGLPNDRFFAVRPEGSVSTLKIQRTERGDSAVYLCASSSQGNWGETQYFGPGTRLLVL.

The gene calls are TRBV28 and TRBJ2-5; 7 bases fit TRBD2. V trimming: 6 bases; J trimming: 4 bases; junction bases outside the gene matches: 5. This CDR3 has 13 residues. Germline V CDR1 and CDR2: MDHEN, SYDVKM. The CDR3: CASSRTRSETQYF. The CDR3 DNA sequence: TGTGCCAGCAGCAGGACTAGATCAGAGACCCAGTACTTC.

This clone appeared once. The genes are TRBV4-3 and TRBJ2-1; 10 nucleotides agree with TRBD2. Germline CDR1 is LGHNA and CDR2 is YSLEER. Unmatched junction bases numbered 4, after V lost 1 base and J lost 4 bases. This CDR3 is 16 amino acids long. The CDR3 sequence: CASSQVLAGGYNEQFF. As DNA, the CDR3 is TGCGCCAGCAGCCAAGTCTTAGCGGGAGGATACAATGAGCAGTTCTTC.

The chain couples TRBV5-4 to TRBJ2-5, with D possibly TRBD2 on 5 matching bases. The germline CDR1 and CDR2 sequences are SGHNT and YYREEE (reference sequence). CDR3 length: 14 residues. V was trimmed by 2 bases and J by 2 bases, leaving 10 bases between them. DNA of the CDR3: TGTGCCAGCAGCTTAGGTAGCGTACAAGAGACCCAGTACTTC. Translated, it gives CASSLGSVQETQYF.

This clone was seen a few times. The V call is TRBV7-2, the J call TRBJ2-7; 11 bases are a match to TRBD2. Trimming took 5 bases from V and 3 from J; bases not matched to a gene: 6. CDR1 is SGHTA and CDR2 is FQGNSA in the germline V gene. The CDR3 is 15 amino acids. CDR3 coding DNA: TGTGCCAGCAGCCCCCTAGCGGGAGGTTTCTACGAGCAGTACTTC. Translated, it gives CASSPLAGGFYEQYF.

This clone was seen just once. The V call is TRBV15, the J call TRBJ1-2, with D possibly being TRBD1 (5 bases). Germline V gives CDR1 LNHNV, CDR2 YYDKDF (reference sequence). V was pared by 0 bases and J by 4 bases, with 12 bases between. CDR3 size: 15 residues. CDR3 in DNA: TGTGCCACCAGCAGAGACAACGACGGGGGCTATGGCTACACCTTC. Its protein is CATSRDNDGGYGYTF.

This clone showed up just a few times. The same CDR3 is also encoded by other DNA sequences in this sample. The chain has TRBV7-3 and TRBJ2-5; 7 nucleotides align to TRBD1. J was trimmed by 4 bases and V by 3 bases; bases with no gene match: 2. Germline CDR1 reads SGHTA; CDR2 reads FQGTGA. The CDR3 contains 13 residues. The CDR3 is CASSFNRGETQYF. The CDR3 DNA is TGTGCCAGCAGCTTCAACAGGGGAGAGACCCAGTACTTC.

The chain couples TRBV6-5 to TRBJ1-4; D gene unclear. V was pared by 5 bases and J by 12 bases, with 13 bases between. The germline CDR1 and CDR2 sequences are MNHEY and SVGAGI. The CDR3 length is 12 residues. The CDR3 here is CASSTGDMELFF. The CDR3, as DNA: TGTGCCAGCAGTACCGGGGATATGGAACTGTTTTTT.

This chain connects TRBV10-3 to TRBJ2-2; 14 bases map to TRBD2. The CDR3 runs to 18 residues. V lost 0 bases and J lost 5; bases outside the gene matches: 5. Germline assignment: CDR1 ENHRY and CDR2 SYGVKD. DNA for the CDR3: TGTGCCATCAGTGAGTCGACTAGCGGGAGGGCCGGGACCGGGGAGCTGTTTTTT. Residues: CAISESTSGRAGTGELFF.

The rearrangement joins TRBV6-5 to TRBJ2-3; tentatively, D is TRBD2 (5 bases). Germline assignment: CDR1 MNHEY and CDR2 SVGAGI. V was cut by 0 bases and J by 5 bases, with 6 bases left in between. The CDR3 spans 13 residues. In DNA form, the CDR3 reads TGTGCCAGCAGTTACTCGGGGAGAGATACGCAGTATTTT. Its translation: CASSYSGRDTQYF.

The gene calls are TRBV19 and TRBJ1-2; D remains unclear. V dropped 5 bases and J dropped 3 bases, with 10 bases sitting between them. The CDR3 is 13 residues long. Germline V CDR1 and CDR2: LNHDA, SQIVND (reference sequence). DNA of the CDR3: TGTGCCAGTAGTCCCCTAGACGACTATGGCTACACCTTC. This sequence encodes CASSPLDDYGYTF.

CDR3 DNA sequence: TGCGCCAGCAGCTTGGTGGGGACAGGGTTAGCCAAAAACATTCAGTACTTC. Translated, it gives CASSLVGTGLAKNIQYF. This chain links TRBV5-1 with TRBJ2-4, with TRBD1 matching 9 bases. The junction had 4 bases not matched to a gene; V was cut back by 0 bases and J by 0 bases. The germline V gene encodes CDR1 SGHRS and CDR2 YFSETQ. The CDR3 has 17 residues.

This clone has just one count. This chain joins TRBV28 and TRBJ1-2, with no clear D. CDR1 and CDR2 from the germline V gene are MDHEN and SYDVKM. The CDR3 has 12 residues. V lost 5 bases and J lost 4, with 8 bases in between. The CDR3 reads CASSPRSYGYTF. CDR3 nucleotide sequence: TGTGCCAGCAGTCCTCGGAGCTATGGCTACACCTTC.

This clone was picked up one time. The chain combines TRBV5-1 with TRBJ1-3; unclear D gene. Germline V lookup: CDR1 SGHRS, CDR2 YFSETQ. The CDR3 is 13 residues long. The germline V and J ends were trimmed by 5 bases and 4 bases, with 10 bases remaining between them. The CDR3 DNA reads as TGCGCCAGCAGGGTCGGGGTAGGAAACACCATATATTTT. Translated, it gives CASRVGVGNTIYF.

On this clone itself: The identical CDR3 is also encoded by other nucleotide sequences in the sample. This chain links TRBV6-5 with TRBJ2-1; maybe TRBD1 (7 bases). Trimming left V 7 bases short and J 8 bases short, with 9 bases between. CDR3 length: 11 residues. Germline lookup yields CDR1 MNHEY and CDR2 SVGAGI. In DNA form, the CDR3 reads TGTGCCAGCACCAGGGGGGATGAGCAGTTCTTC. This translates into CASTRGDEQFF.

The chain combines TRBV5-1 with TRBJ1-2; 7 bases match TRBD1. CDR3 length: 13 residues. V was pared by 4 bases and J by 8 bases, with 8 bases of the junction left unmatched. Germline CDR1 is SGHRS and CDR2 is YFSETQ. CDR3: CASSMGQPEGYTF. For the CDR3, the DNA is TGCGCCAGCAGCATGGGACAGCCTGAGGGCTACACCTTC.

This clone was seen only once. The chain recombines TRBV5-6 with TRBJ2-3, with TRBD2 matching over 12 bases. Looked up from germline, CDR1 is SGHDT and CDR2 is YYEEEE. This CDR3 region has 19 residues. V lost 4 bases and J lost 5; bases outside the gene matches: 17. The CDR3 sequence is CASSGRLAGGTFGGDTQYF. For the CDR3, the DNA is TGTGCCAGCAGCGGGCGGCTAGCGGGAGGGACATTCGGGGGAGATACGCAGTATTTT.